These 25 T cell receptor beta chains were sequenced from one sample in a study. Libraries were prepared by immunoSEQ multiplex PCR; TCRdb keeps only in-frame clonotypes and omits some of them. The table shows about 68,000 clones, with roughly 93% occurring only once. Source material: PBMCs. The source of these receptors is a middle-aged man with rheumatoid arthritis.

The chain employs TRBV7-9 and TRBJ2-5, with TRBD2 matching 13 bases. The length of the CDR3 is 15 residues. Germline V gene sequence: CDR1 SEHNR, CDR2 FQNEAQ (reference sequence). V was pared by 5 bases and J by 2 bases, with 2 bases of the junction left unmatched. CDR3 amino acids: CASSQTSGRQETQYF. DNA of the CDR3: TGTGCCAGCAGCCAGACTAGCGGGAGGCAAGAGACCCAGTACTTC.

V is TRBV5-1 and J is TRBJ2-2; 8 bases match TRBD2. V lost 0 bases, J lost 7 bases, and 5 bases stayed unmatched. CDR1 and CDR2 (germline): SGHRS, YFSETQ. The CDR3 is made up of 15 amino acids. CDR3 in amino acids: CASSLVGRAVGELFF. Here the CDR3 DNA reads TGCGCCAGCAGCTTGGTCGGGAGGGCCGTCGGGGAGCTGTTTTTT.

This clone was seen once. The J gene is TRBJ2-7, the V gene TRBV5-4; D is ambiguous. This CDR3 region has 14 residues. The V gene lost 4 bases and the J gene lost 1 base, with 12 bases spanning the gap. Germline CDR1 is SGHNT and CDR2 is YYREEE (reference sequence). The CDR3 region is CASSPRAESYEQYF. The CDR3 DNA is TGTGCCAGCAGCCCCCGGGCGGAGTCCTACGAGCAGTACTTC.

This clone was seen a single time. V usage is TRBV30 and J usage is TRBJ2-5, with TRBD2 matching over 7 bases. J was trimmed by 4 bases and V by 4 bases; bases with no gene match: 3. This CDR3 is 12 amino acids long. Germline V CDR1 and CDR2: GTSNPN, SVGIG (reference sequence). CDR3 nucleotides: TGTGCCTGGAAAGTAGCGGGAGAGACCCAGTACTTC. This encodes CAWKVAGETQYF.

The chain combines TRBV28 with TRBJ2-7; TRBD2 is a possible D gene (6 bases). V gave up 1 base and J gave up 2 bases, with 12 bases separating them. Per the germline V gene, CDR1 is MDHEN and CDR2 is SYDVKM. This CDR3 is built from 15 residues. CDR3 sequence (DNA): TGTGCCAGCAGTTTATCAGTAGCGGTTCCCTACGAGCAGTACTTC. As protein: CASSLSVAVPYEQYF.

This CDR3 reads CASSLPGGTYNEQFF. The CDR3 DNA sequence: TGTGCCAGCAGCCTCCCAGGGGGGACCTACAATGAGCAGTTCTTC. This chain connects TRBV7-2 to TRBJ2-1, with a possible D match to TRBD1 (7 bases). From germline, CDR1 is SGHTA and CDR2 FQGNSA. Deletions cut 5 bases from V and 2 bases from J, with 13 bases between. This CDR3 is built from 15 residues. Combining the CDR3 with reference TRBV7-2 and TRBJ2-1 gives the whole variable domain GAGVSQSPSNKVTEKGKDVELRCDPISGHTALYWYRQSLGQGLEFLIYFQGNSAPDKSGLPSDRFSAERTGGSVSTLTIQRTQQEDSAVYLCASSLPGGTYNEQFFGPGTRLTVL.

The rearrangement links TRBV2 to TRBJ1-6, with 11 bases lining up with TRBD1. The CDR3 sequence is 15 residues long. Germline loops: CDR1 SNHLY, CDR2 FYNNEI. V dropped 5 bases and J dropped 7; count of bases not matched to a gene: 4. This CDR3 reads CASSPGQGANSPLHF. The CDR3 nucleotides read TGTGCCAGCAGTCCCGGACAGGGGGCGAATTCACCCCTCCACTTT.

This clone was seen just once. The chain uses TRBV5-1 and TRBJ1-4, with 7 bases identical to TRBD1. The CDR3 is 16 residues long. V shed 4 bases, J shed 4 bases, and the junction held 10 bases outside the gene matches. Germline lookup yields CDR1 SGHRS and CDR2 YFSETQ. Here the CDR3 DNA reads TGCGCCAGCAGCCCCTCGACAGGGCGGGGTAATGAAAAACTGTTTTTT. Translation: CASSPSTGRGNEKLFF.

CDR3 in DNA: TGTGCCAGCAGCTCCCTCGGTGTCCGGGGACAGCCCCAGCATTTT. Protein product: CASSSLGVRGQPQHF. This chain uses TRBV7-2 with TRBJ1-5; D uncertain. Trimming pared 4 bases from V and 7 bases from J, leaving 17 bases between. CDR3 length: 15 residues. Germline V CDR1 and CDR2: SGHTA, FQGNSA.

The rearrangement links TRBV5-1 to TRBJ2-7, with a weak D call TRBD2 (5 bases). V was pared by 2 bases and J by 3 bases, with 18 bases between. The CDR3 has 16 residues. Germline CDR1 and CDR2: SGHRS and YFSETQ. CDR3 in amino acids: CASSLLPRGNSYEQYF. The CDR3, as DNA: TGCGCCAGCAGCTTATTGCCGCGAGGGAATAGCTACGAGCAGTACTTC.

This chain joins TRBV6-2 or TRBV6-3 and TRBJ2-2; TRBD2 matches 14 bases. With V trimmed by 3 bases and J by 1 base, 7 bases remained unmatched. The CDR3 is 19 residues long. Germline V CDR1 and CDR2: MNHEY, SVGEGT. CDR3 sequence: CASSYNRGTSGRNTGELFF. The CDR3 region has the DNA TGTGCCAGCAGTTATAACCGGGGGACTAGCGGGAGGAACACCGGGGAGCTGTTTTTT.

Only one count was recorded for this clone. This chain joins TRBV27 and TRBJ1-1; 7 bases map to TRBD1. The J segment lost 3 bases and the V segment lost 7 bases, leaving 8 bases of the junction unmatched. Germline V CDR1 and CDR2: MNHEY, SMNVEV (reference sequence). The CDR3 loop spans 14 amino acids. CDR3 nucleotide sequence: TGTGCCAGCACCCCAGGGGGGAGGTACACTGAAGCTTTCTTT. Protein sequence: CASTPGGRYTEAFF.

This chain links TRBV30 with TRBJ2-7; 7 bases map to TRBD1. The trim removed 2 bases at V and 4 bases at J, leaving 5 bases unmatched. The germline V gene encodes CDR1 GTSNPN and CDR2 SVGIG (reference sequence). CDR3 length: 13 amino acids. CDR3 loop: CAWSSGTVYEQYF. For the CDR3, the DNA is TGTGCCTGGAGTTCCGGGACAGTTTACGAGCAGTACTTC.

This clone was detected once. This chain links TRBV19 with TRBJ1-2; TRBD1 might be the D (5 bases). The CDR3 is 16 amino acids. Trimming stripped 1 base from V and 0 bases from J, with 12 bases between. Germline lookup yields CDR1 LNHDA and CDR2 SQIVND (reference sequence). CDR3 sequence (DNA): TGTGCCAGTAGTATAGGACGGGGCAGAACTAACTATGGCTACACCTTC. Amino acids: CASSIGRGRTNYGYTF.

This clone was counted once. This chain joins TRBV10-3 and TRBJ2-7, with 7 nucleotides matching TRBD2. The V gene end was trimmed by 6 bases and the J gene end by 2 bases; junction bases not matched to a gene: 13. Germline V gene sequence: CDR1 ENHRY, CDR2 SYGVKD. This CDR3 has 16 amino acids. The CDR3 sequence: CAIRDSRDYHPYEQYF. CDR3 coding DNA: TGTGCCATCAGGGACTCCCGGGACTATCATCCCTACGAGCAGTACTTC.

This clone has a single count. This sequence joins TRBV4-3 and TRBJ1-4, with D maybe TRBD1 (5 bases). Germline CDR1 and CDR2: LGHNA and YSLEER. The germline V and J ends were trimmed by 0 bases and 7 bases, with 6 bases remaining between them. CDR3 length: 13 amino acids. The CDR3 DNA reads TGCGCCAGCAGCCAAGATACAGGTGAAAAACTGTTTTTT. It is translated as CASSQDTGEKLFF.

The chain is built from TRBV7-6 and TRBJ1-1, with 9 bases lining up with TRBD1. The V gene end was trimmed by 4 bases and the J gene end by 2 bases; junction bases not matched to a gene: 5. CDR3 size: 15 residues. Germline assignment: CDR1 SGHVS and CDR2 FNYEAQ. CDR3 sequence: CASSSEQGANTEAFF. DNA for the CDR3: TGTGCCAGCAGCTCAGAACAGGGGGCAAACACTGAAGCTTTCTTT. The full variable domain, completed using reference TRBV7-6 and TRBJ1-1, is GAGVSQSPRYKVTKRGQDVALRCDPISGHVSLYWYRQALGQGPEFLTYFNYEAQQDKSGLPNDRFSAERPEGSISTLTIQRTEQRDSAMYRCASSSEQGANTEAFFGQGTRLTVV.

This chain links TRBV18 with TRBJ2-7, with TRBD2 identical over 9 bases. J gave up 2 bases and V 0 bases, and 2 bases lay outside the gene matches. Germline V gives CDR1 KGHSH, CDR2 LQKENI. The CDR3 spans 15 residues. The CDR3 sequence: CASSPPLAGPYEQYF. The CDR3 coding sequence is TGTGCCAGCTCACCACCCCTAGCGGGGCCCTACGAGCAGTACTTC.

The CDR3 nucleotides read TGTGCCAGTAGTGGACAGGGATATGGCTACACCTTC. As protein: CASSGQGYGYTF. The chain couples TRBV19 to TRBJ1-2, with 8 bases fitting TRBD1. V was clipped by 5 bases and J by 5 bases; unmatched bases: 1. The CDR3 runs 12 residues. Germline CDR1 and CDR2: LNHDA and SQIVND (reference sequence).

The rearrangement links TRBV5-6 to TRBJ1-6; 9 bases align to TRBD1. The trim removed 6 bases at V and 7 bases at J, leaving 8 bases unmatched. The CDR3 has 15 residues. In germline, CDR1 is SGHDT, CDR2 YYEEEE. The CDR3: CASNLPGTGNSPLHF. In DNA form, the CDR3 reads TGTGCCAGCAATCTCCCCGGGACAGGGAATTCACCCCTCCACTTT.

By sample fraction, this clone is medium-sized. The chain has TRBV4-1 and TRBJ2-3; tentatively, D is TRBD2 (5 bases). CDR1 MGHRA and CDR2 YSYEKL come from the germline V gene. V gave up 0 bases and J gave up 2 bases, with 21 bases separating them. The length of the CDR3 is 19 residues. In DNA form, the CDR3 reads TGCGCCAGCAGCCAAGAAGAGGGTTCGAGAAAAAGACACACAGATACGCAGTATTTT. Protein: CASSQEEGSRKRHTDTQYF.

The CDR3 loop reads CASSPPQRSNQPQHF. CDR3 in DNA: TGTGCCAGCAGTCCCCCCCAGAGAAGCAATCAGCCCCAGCATTTT. V is TRBV28 and J is TRBJ1-5, with no clear D. V was pared by 5 bases and J by 1 base, with 12 bases between. Looked up from germline, CDR1 is MDHEN and CDR2 is SYDVKM. The CDR3 runs 15 residues.

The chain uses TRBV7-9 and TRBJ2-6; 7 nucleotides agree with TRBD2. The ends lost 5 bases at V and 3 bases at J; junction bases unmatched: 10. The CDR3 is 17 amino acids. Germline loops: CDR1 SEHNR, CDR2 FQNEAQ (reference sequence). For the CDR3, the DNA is TGTGCCAGCAGCCAGACCCGGGGAGGGAATGGGGCCAACGTCCTGACTTTC. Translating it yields CASSQTRGGNGANVLTF.

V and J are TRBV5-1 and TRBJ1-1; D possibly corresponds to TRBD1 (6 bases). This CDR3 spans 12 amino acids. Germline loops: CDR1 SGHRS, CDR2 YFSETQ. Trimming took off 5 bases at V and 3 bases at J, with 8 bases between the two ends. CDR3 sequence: CASRQGDTEAFF. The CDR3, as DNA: TGCGCCAGCAGACAGGGAGACACTGAAGCTTTCTTT.

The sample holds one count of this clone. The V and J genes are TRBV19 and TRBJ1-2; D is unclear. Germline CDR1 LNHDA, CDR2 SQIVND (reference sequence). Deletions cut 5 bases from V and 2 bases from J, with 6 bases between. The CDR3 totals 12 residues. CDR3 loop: CASSFKNYGYTF. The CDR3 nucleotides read TGTGCCAGTAGTTTCAAGAACTATGGCTACACCTTC.